These 17 T cell receptor beta chains originate from one sample sequenced in a study of blood T cell repertoires in COVID-19. Profiling relied on immunoSEQ multiplex PCR, and the TCRdb table lists in-frame clones only, not all of them. The sample shows about 66,000 clones, roughly 86% of them seen only once. Sequenced material: peripheral blood. These receptors were collected from a man aged 60 to 69 with acute or convalescent COVID-19.

The rearrangement joins TRBV5-6 to TRBJ1-1; D possibly corresponds to TRBD1 (5 bases). The V gene lost 3 bases and the J gene lost 8 bases, with 14 bases spanning the gap. The germline V gene has CDR1 SGHDT and CDR2 YYEEEE. The CDR3 runs to 13 residues. The CDR3 coding sequence is TGTGCCAGCAGCTGGACAAGGACCGGCGAAGCTTTCTTT. Its protein product is CASSWTRTGEAFF.

This chain links TRBV6-5 with TRBJ1-1; D might be TRBD1 (6 bases). The CDR3 is 12 amino acids. CDR1 and CDR2 (germline): MNHEY, SVGAGI. Trimming removed 6 bases at V and 10 bases at J, with 15 bases between. The CDR3 loop reads CASSSQGNAAFF. CDR3 nucleotides: TGTGCCAGCAGCTCACAGGGAAACGCAGCTTTCTTT.

The chain links TRBV11-2 to TRBJ2-3; 10 bases align to TRBD2. The CDR3 is 20 residues long. CDR1 is SGHAT, CDR2 FQNNGV, per germline. The ends lost 0 bases at V and 4 bases at J; junction bases unmatched: 16. The CDR3 coding sequence is TGTGCCAGCAGCTTAGAGGTTAGCGGGGGGTCCCGTCATAGTTCAGATACGCAGTATTTT. It encodes CASSLEVSGGSRHSSDTQYF.

The CDR3 DNA reads as TGCAGTGCCGTGGGGAGGTACCCAAACGGTGAAGCTTTCTTT. This codes for CSAVGRYPNGEAFF. V gene TRBV29-1 combines with J gene TRBJ1-1; D gene uncertain. The V gene's germline CDR1 is SQVTM and CDR2 ANQGSEA. The CDR3 has 14 residues.

The rearrangement uses TRBV6-6 and TRBJ1-5, with TRBD1 identical over 8 bases. V gave up 5 bases and J gave up 4 bases; unmatched junction bases: 7. The CDR3 is 15 amino acids. Germline loops: CDR1 MNHNY, CDR2 SVGAGI (reference sequence). This chain's CDR3 is CASSDGQGDNQPQHF. The CDR3 region has the DNA TGTGCCAGCAGTGACGGACAGGGAGATAATCAGCCCCAGCATTTT.

The chain has TRBV19 and TRBJ2-5; possible D gene TRBD2, 7 bases. Germline CDR1 is LNHDA and CDR2 is SQIVND (reference sequence). The CDR3 contains 15 residues. Trimming removed 3 bases at V and 5 bases at J, with 16 bases between. The CDR3 sequence: CASSISGRGAETQYF. The CDR3 DNA follows: TGTGCCAGTAGTATCTCCGGACGGGGGGCGGAGACCCAGTACTTC.

The V call is TRBV29-1, the J call TRBJ1-1; TRBD1 matches at 7 bases. Germline V gene lookup returns CDR1 SQVTM and CDR2 ANQGSEA. The CDR3 has 12 amino acids. The J segment lost 8 bases and the V segment lost 7 bases, leaving 10 bases of the junction unmatched. The CDR3 here is CSASQGQLEAFF. The DNA of the CDR3 is TGCAGCGCGTCACAGGGGCAACTAGAAGCTTTCTTT.

The rearrangement uses TRBV4-1 and TRBJ2-1; tentative D call: TRBD1 (5 bases). Trimming took off 4 bases at V and 0 bases at J, with 13 bases between the two ends. CDR1 and CDR2 (germline): MGHRA, YSYEKL. The CDR3 contains 16 residues. The CDR3 region is CASSRVQDSSYNEQFF. The CDR3 coding sequence is TGCGCCAGCAGCCGAGTACAGGATAGCTCCTACAATGAGCAGTTCTTC.

This chain uses TRBV7-9 with TRBJ2-1, with 7 bases matching TRBD1. In germline, CDR1 is SEHNR, CDR2 FQNEAQ (reference sequence). The CDR3 contains 17 residues. J lost 0 bases, V lost 0 bases, and 5 bases had no gene match. As DNA, the CDR3 is TGTGCCAGCAGCTTAGCCGGTAGGGGGCACTCCTACAATGAGCAGTTCTTC. It yields the protein CASSLAGRGHSYNEQFF.

The chain couples TRBV15 to TRBJ1-3, with TRBD1 matching 7 bases. Looked up from germline, CDR1 is LNHNV and CDR2 is YYDKDF (reference sequence). This CDR3 has 14 amino acids. V was clipped by 1 base and J by 4 bases; unmatched bases: 1. CDR3 nucleotides: TGTGCCACCAGCAGAGGACAGGGAGGAAACACCATATATTTT. Its protein is CATSRGQGGNTIYF.

This chain joins TRBV6-5 and TRBJ1-1; no definite D call. V was shortened by 7 bases and J by 4 bases, with 7 bases between the two germline ends. The CDR3 is made up of 11 amino acids. CDR1 and CDR2 from the germline V gene are MNHEY and SVGAGI. The CDR3, as DNA: TGTGCCAGCATGGACTTCACTGAAGCTTTCTTT. This gives the protein CASMDFTEAFF.

In regard to this clone: A junction boundary mismatches the germline segment, possibly from a read error. The chain combines TRBV2 with TRBJ2-7; TRBD1 matches 8 bases. CDR1 is SNHLY and CDR2 is FYNNEI in the germline V gene. The CDR3 totals 12 residues. The CDR3 coding sequence is TGTGCCAGCCTCGGTGGGACAGGAAAGTTTTTGTTC. It is translated as CASLGGTGKFLF.

The J gene is TRBJ2-3, the V gene TRBV6-1; 7 nucleotides match TRBD1. Germline V gene lookup returns CDR1 MNHNS and CDR2 SASEGT. The CDR3 covers 13 residues. The ends lost 7 bases at V and 4 bases at J; junction bases unmatched: 5. The CDR3: CASIDRVSDTQYF. Here the CDR3 DNA reads TGTGCCAGCATCGACAGGGTGTCAGATACGCAGTATTTT.

This clone was observed once. The CDR3 region has the DNA TGCAGCGTTGAAACAGGGGGCGTTACGCGGGCCTTTCGCACAGATACGCAGTATTTT. Protein: CSVETGGVTRAFRTDTQYF. The chain carries TRBV29-1 and TRBJ2-3, with 9 bases matching TRBD1. With V trimmed by 2 bases and J by 1 base, 16 bases remained unmatched. From germline, CDR1 is SQVTM and CDR2 ANQGSEA. The CDR3 contains 19 residues.

This clone was picked up one time. The chain links TRBV27 to TRBJ1-5, with 8 bases aligning to TRBD1. Germline assignment: CDR1 MNHEY and CDR2 SMNVEV (reference sequence). Unmatched junction bases numbered 8, after V lost 4 bases and J lost 3 bases. The length of the CDR3 is 16 residues. The CDR3 loop reads CASSSLNRGNNQPQHF. The CDR3 DNA is TGTGCCAGCAGTTCACTCAACAGGGGGAACAATCAGCCCCAGCATTTT.

This chain connects TRBV19 to TRBJ2-1, with TRBD1 matching over 8 bases. Germline V lookup: CDR1 LNHDA, CDR2 SQIVND (reference sequence). V lost 5 bases, J lost 4 bases, and 13 bases stayed unmatched. The CDR3 totals 17 residues. In nucleotides, the CDR3 is TGTGCCAGTAGTCAAACCCCCCCAGGGGGCAGTTACAATGAGCAGTTCTTC. Protein product: CASSQTPPGGSYNEQFF.

The chain's CDR3 is CASSLTGPNTEAFF. CDR3 sequence (DNA): TGTGCCAGCAGCCTGACAGGACCGAACACTGAAGCTTTCTTT. The chain employs TRBV11-2 and TRBJ1-1; perhaps TRBD1 as D (6 bases). Per germline, CDR1 SGHAT and CDR2 FQNNGV. Deletions cut 5 bases from V and 1 base from J, with 11 bases between. The length of the CDR3 is 14 residues.